These 25 T cell receptor beta chains came from one sample sequenced in a study of T cell changes during pregnancy in multiple sclerosis (dated by TCRdb to between 2018 and 2021). Libraries were constructed by the immunoSEQ multiplex PCR assay. TCRdb stores this immuneACCESS table with in-frame sequences only. Part of the clones is absent; in the studies checked, under half of the shortfall reflects unresolved V genes, and no reason is known for the rest. The sample contains some 100,000 clones, around nine tenths of them found a single time. Around 1.2% of the sample goes to the ten largest clones. Sequences were derived from peripheral blood, sampled in the second trimester of pregnancy. The receptors were gathered from a female donor with multiple sclerosis, enrolled in a pregnancy study.

The chain links TRBV25-1 to TRBJ1-4, with TRBD1 as a possible D gene (5 bases). CDR3 length equals 15 residues. The germline V and J ends were trimmed by 4 bases and 6 bases, with 15 bases remaining between them. In germline, CDR1 is MGHDK, CDR2 SYGVNS. Here the CDR3 reads CASSAKGTPYEKLFF. The CDR3 nucleotides read TGTGCCAGCAGTGCTAAGGGGACTCCCTATGAAAAACTGTTTTTT.

The CDR3 bases are TGTGCCAGCAGTTACGGGTGGGGACTAGCGGAGCAGTTCTTC. It yields the protein CASSYGWGLAEQFF. This sequence joins TRBV6-5 and TRBJ2-1; 10 bases line up with TRBD2. The CDR3 has 14 residues. J was trimmed by 10 bases and V by 2 bases; bases with no gene match: 5. Germline values: CDR1 MNHEY, CDR2 SVGAGI.

This clone was observed once. V is TRBV28 and J is TRBJ1-4; weak D call: TRBD1 (5 bases). With 3 bases removed from V and 4 bases from J, the gap between germline ends came to 12 bases. Germline values: CDR1 MDHEN, CDR2 SYDVKM. The CDR3 totals 15 residues. The CDR3 sequence is CASSFGGALNEKLFF. For the CDR3, the DNA is TGTGCCAGCAGTTTCGGAGGGGCCCTTAATGAAAAACTGTTTTTT.

This sequence joins TRBV6-1 and TRBJ2-1; D perhaps matches TRBD2 (5 bases). Deletions cut 7 bases from V and 4 bases from J, with 11 bases between. Germline V gives CDR1 MNHNS, CDR2 SASEGT. The CDR3 spans 13 residues. The CDR3 here is CASNLLGYNEQFF. The CDR3 DNA is TGTGCCAGCAACCTACTAGGGTACAATGAGCAGTTCTTC.

This clone has only one observation. The chain links TRBV28 to TRBJ2-1; 11 bases agree with TRBD2. Germline V gene lookup returns CDR1 MDHEN and CDR2 SYDVKM. The CDR3 runs to 19 residues. Trimming took 8 bases from V and 0 from J; bases not matched to a gene: 15. The CDR3 bases are TGTGCCAGCTCCACTAGAAGACTAGCGGGATTGAGCTCCTACAATGAGCAGTTCTTC. Translated, it gives CASSTRRLAGLSSYNEQFF.

This chain uses TRBV9 with TRBJ2-3; a weak D match, TRBD2 (6 bases). V lost 4 bases to trimming and J lost 6 bases, with 18 bases between them. The CDR3 has 15 amino acids. Germline CDR1 SGDLS, CDR2 YYNGEE. CDR3 sequence: CASSLSNPGVDTQYF. Here the CDR3 DNA reads TGTGCCAGCAGCCTGTCGAACCCGGGGGTCGATACGCAGTATTTT.

This clone has a single count. The chain uses TRBV7-6 and TRBJ2-7; D is perhaps TRBD2 (6 bases). CDR3 length equals 12 residues. Trimming shortened V by 0 bases and J by 7 bases, and 7 bases separated the two germline ends. Germline loops: CDR1 SGHVS, CDR2 FNYEAQ. CDR3 loop: CASSLASGEQYF. CDR3 sequence (DNA): TGTGCCAGCAGCTTAGCGAGCGGGGAGCAGTACTTC.

The gene calls are TRBV5-1 and TRBJ2-7; TRBD1 agrees at 7 bases. CDR1 and CDR2 from the germline V gene are SGHRS and YFSETQ. The CDR3 consists of 15 residues. V lost 3 bases, J lost 0 bases, and 6 bases stayed unmatched. DNA of the CDR3: TGCGCCAGCAGCTCCAGGACAGGAAACTCCTACGAGCAGTACTTC. Amino acids: CASSSRTGNSYEQYF. Using reference TRBV5-1 and TRBJ2-7 for the parts outside the CDR3, the full variable domain is KAGVTQTPRYLIKTRGQQVTLSCSPISGHRSVSWYQQTPGQGLQFLFEYFSETQRNKGNFPGRFSGRQFSNSRSEMNVSTLELGDSALYLCASSSRTGNSYEQYFGPGTRLTVT.

The chain carries TRBV7-3 and TRBJ2-3, with D perhaps TRBD2 (7 bases). Between the trimmed V and J ends, which lost 7 bases and 3 bases, there was a span of 8 bases. CDR1 and CDR2 (germline): SGHTA, FQGTGA. The CDR3 spans 12 residues. Here the CDR3 DNA reads TGTGCCAGCAAGGGGGGGACAGATACGCAGTATTTT. Translation gives CASKGGTDTQYF.

This chain connects TRBV27 to TRBJ2-1, with D possibly being TRBD2 (5 bases). Looked up from germline, CDR1 is MNHEY and CDR2 is SMNVEV (reference sequence). V shed 4 bases and J shed 5 bases, with 15 bases lying between them. The CDR3 is made up of 15 amino acids. The CDR3 region has the DNA TGTGCCAGCAGTTCCTCGTTAGCGCGGAACAATGAGCAGTTCTTC. Amino acids: CASSSSLARNNEQFF.

This sequence joins TRBV5-6 and TRBJ1-6; possibly TRBD1 for D (5 bases). Trimming stripped 5 bases from V and 0 bases from J, with 9 bases between. The CDR3 length is 15 residues. Looked up from germline, CDR1 is SGHDT and CDR2 is YYEEEE. CDR3 loop: CASRPTASYNSPLHF. CDR3 in DNA: TGTGCCAGCAGGCCGACAGCCTCCTATAATTCACCCCTCCACTTT. The full variable domain, with the rest looked up from reference TRBV5-6 and TRBJ1-6, is DAGVTQSPTHLIKTRGQQVTLRCSPKSGHDTVSWYQQALGQGPQFIFQYYEEEERQRGNFPDRFSGHQFPNYSSELNVNALLLGDSALYLCASRPTASYNSPLHFGNGTRLTVT.

V usage is TRBV28 and J usage is TRBJ2-1, with 11 positions matching TRBD2. V dropped 7 bases and J dropped 7; count of bases not matched to a gene: 9. Per germline, CDR1 MDHEN and CDR2 SYDVKM. This CDR3 has 15 residues. The CDR3 DNA follows: TGTGCCAGCACCCGTACTAGCGGGAGTGGGAATGAGCAGTTCTTC. Amino acid sequence: CASTRTSGSGNEQFF.

The chain combines TRBV30 with TRBJ1-2; 9 bases agree with TRBD1. Germline V gene sequence: CDR1 GTSNPN, CDR2 SVGIG (reference sequence). The CDR3 has 13 residues. The V segment lost 3 bases and the J segment 5 bases; nucleotides outside the gene matches: 4. The CDR3 spells CAWRWGQGYGYTF. The CDR3 DNA reads as TGTGCCTGGAGGTGGGGACAGGGATATGGCTACACCTTC.

The chain recombines TRBV2 with TRBJ2-5, with a tentative D call TRBD1 (5 bases). Germline V lookup: CDR1 SNHLY, CDR2 FYNNEI. Trimming stripped 8 bases from V and 5 bases from J, with 15 bases between. The CDR3 covers 13 residues. The CDR3 spells CASGVEKGETQYF. The DNA for the CDR3 is TGTGCCAGCGGGGTAGAGAAGGGGGAGACCCAGTACTTC.

This chain joins TRBV25-1 and TRBJ2-1; possibly TRBD1 for D (5 bases). The germline CDR1 and CDR2 sequences are MGHDK and SYGVNS. This CDR3 has 14 residues. The V end lost 8 bases, the J end lost 4 bases, and 15 bases lay between the germline ends. The CDR3 spells CASSGLYRYNEQFF. The CDR3 DNA reads as TGTGCCAGCTCGGGTTTGTACAGGTACAATGAGCAGTTCTTC.

V usage is TRBV6-4 and J usage is TRBJ2-3, with TRBD1 identical over 7 bases. The CDR3 contains 15 residues. Germline CDR1 and CDR2: MRHNA and SNTAGT. Unmatched junction bases numbered 10, after V lost 6 bases and J lost 4 bases. CDR3 in DNA: TGTGCCAGCAGGAAAAAGGGGGCGCTGGCAGATACGCAGTATTTT. It encodes CASRKKGALADTQYF.

The CDR3 spells CASSEALTNYNEQFF. The CDR3 DNA follows: TGTGCCAGCAGTGAAGCGCTGACAAACTACAATGAGCAGTTCTTC. J is TRBJ2-1 and V is TRBV6-1; D not resolved. Trimming cost V 0 bases and J 3 bases, with 9 bases left between them. The CDR3 sequence is 15 residues long. Per the germline V gene, CDR1 is MNHNS and CDR2 is SASEGT.

This clone has a handful of counts. The J gene is TRBJ1-1, the V gene TRBV13; TRBD1 is a possible D gene (5 bases). The CDR3 runs to 14 residues. V was clipped by 1 base and J by 1 base, with 7 bases between them. Germline V gives CDR1 PRHDT, CDR2 FYEKMQ (reference sequence). The CDR3 DNA is TGTGCCAGCAGCTTAGCACAGGCGAACACTGAAGCTTTCTTT. Its translation is CASSLAQANTEAFF. Combining the CDR3 with reference TRBV13 and TRBJ1-1 gives the whole variable domain AAGVIQSPRHLIKEKRETATLKCYPIPRHDTVYWYQQGPGQDPQFLISFYEKMQSDKGSIPDRFSAQQFSDYHSELNMSSLELGDSALYFCASSLAQANTEAFFGQGTRLTVV.

J is TRBJ1-5 and V is TRBV18, with a tentative D call TRBD1 (5 bases). The CDR3 is 13 residues long. The germline V and J ends were trimmed by 6 bases and 7 bases, with 13 bases remaining between them. CDR1 KGHSH and CDR2 LQKENI come from the germline V gene. CDR3 sequence: CASSGREGQPQHF. CDR3 sequence (DNA): TGTGCCAGCTCGGGCAGGGAGGGCCAGCCCCAGCATTTT.

This sequence joins TRBV27 and TRBJ2-1; D ambiguous. V was clipped by 4 bases and J by 0 bases, with 10 bases between them. CDR3 size: 15 residues. Germline values: CDR1 MNHEY, CDR2 SMNVEV (reference sequence). The CDR3 DNA is TGTGCCAGCAGTTACACCAGAGGCTCCTACAATGAGCAGTTCTTC. It is translated as CASSYTRGSYNEQFF.

V usage is TRBV19 and J usage is TRBJ1-5; 7 nucleotides line up with TRBD1. CDR1 is LNHDA, CDR2 SQIVND, per germline (reference sequence). With V trimmed by 3 bases and J by 7 bases, 6 bases remained unmatched. The CDR3 spans 14 residues. CDR3: CASSIRTGPQPQHF. For the CDR3, the DNA is TGTGCCAGTAGTATTCGGACAGGTCCCCAGCCCCAGCATTTT.

The V and J genes are TRBV30 and TRBJ2-5; D perhaps matches TRBD2 (5 bases). The CDR3 is 11 residues long. Trimming removed 5 bases at V and 5 bases at J, with 9 bases between. Germline CDR1 reads GTSNPN; CDR2 reads SVGIG (reference sequence). The CDR3 sequence is CAWVRGETQYF. Written as DNA, the CDR3 is TGTGCCTGGGTGAGAGGGGAGACCCAGTACTTC.

Comment on this clone: Germline is not matched at one junction end, which may reflect a read error. The chain employs TRBV2 and TRBJ2-5, with D perhaps matching TRBD1 (6 bases). The closer fit of TRBJ2-7 to the DNA end suggests the J call may be wrong. CDR1 is SNHLY and CDR2 is FYNNEI in the germline V gene. This CDR3 is 10 amino acids long. The CDR3 region has the DNA TGCGACGGACAGTCCTACGAGCAGTACTTC. The encoded protein is CDGQSYEQYF.

This clone has just a few counts. The rearrangement links TRBV9 to TRBJ1-1, with D perhaps matching TRBD1 (5 bases). Germline V gives CDR1 SGDLS, CDR2 YYNGEE. Deletions cut 7 bases from V and 2 bases from J, with 9 bases between. CDR3 size: 12 residues. The CDR3: CASGRGNTEAFF. CDR3 nucleotides: TGTGCCAGCGGAAGGGGTAACACTGAAGCTTTCTTT.

This clone is a singleton in its sample. This sequence joins TRBV2 and TRBJ2-1, with 7 positions matching TRBD1. CDR1 and CDR2 from the germline V gene are SNHLY and FYNNEI. This CDR3 spans 14 amino acids. Trimming took 7 bases from V and 7 from J; bases not matched to a gene: 10. The CDR3 DNA reads TGTGCCAGCATTAAGGGGGCAGGACGGAATGAGCAGTTCTTC. It specifies CASIKGAGRNEQFF.